This T cell receptor beta chain was profiled in a study of blood T cell repertoires in COVID-19. TCRdb's copy holds only in-frame clones and misses some; the assay was immunoSEQ multiplex PCR. The repertoire includes more than 200,000 clones, 75% to 85% of them detected once, and roughly 8.2% sits in the top ten. This CDR3 is 13 amino acids long. The V gene lost 5 bases and the J gene lost 4 bases, with 11 bases spanning the gap. Germline CDR1 SGHTA, CDR2 FQGNSA. The chain links TRBV7-2 to TRBJ1-1; possibly TRBD1 for D (6 bases). The sample consisted of peripheral blood. The receptor was isolated from a woman older than 75 with COVID-19, enrolled during active disease. CDR3 loop: CASSISGATEAFF. The CDR3 nucleotides are TGTGCCAGCAGCATATCAGGGGCCACTGAAGCTTTCTTT.